Below are 11 T cell receptor beta chains sequenced from a single sample in a study of T cell repertoires in cytomegalovirus infection. The antigens of these receptors remain unknown. Via MiXCR, TCRdb re-called the reads, giving one row per CDR3 protein. The table lists roughly 180,000 distinct CDR3 sequences, about 22% of them singletons, with roughly 25% in the top ten. Sequencing was performed on CD8+ T cells from cultured PBMCs, taken from culture after CMV antigen stimulation. Receptors were obtained from a human donor in good health (CMV status not recorded). Some clones in this sample may be carry-over from other donors' samples.

The rearrangement links TRBV7-9 to TRBJ2-1; 7 bases match TRBD1. J gave up 5 bases and V 5 bases, and 9 bases lay outside the gene matches. This CDR3 comprises 15 residues. Germline assignment: CDR1 SEHNR and CDR2 FQNEAQ (reference sequence). In nucleotides, the CDR3 is TGTGCCAGCAGCGATCCGAGGACAGGAAACAATGAGCAGTTCTTC. The encoded protein is CASSDPRTGNNEQFF.

In this sample, this clonotype turned up a few times. The rearrangement joins TRBV6-2 or TRBV6-3 to TRBJ2-1, with 7 bases aligning to TRBD2. CDR3 length: 13 amino acids. In germline, CDR1 is MNHEY, CDR2 SVGEGT. V dropped 8 bases and J dropped 6; count of bases not matched to a gene: 7. The DNA of the CDR3 is TGTGCCAGCGGTCAGACTAGCCTCAATGAGCAGTTCTTC. Translated: CASGQTSLNEQFF.

The chain joins TRBV7-8 to TRBJ2-1, with D possibly matching TRBD2 (6 bases). Germline V gene data show CDR1 as SGHVS and CDR2 as FQNEAQ. The CDR3 runs 13 residues. The V and J ends lost 3 bases and 7 bases respectively, with 10 bases between them. The CDR3 DNA reads as TGTGCCAGCAGCTTGGAGGGGTGGAATGAGCAGTTCTTC. Protein product: CASSLEGWNEQFF. The full variable domain, its missing parts supplied by reference TRBV7-8 and TRBJ2-1, is GAGVSQSPRYKVAKRGQDVALRCDPISGHVSLFWYQQALGQGPEFLTYFQNEAQLDKSGLPSDRFFAERPEGSVSTLKIQRTQQEDSAVYLCASSLEGWNEQFFGPGTRLTVL.

The J gene is TRBJ1-5, the V gene TRBV7-8, with D perhaps TRBD1 (5 bases). V lost 2 bases to trimming and J lost 2 bases, with 13 bases between them. CDR3 length: 16 amino acids. Germline V gene lookup returns CDR1 SGHVS and CDR2 FQNEAQ. The CDR3 region has the DNA TGTGCCAGCAGCTTACTGGGCAGGGAAGGCAATCAGCCCCAGCATTTT. Translating it yields CASSLLGREGNQPQHF.

V and J are TRBV12-3 or TRBV12-4 and TRBJ2-7, with D unclear. The germline V and J ends were trimmed by 6 bases and 0 bases, with 12 bases remaining between them. The CDR3 is made up of 14 amino acids. The CDR3 protein is CASSRGDRSYEQYF. The CDR3 DNA sequence: TGTGCCAGCAGCCGAGGCGACCGCTCCTACGAGCAGTACTTC.

This chain links TRBV27 with TRBJ1-1, with 10 bases identical to TRBD1. CDR3 size: 12 residues. J lost 4 bases, V lost 10 bases, and 3 bases had no gene match. Germline-derived CDR1 and CDR2 are MNHEY and SMNVEV (reference sequence). The CDR3 DNA reads TGTGCCACCCGGACAGGGGGCACTGAAGCTTTCTTT. Protein: CATRTGGTEAFF.

In its sample, this clonotype was seen a few times. This chain uses TRBV7-2 with TRBJ1-4; 7 bases fit TRBD1. The trim removed 5 bases at V and 2 bases at J, leaving 5 bases unmatched. The CDR3 is made up of 15 amino acids. Germline lookup yields CDR1 SGHTA and CDR2 FQGNSA. The CDR3 bases are TGTGCCAGCAGCGCGACGACAGGGACTAATGAAAAACTGTTTTTT. Translation gives CASSATTGTNEKLFF.

V gene TRBV6-5 combines with J gene TRBJ2-4; D not certain. Germline loops: CDR1 MNHEY, CDR2 SVGAGI. V gave up 2 bases and J gave up 0 bases, with 8 bases separating them. CDR3 length: 15 amino acids. The CDR3 spells CASSYDILAKNIQYF. The CDR3 DNA follows: TGTGCCAGCAGTTACGACATTCTAGCCAAAAACATTCAGTACTTC.

This clonotype came up a few times. The chain carries TRBV5-6 and TRBJ1-2; D is perhaps TRBD1 (5 bases). From germline, CDR1 is SGHDT and CDR2 YYEEEE. The V end lost 0 bases, the J end lost 1 base, and 13 bases lay between the germline ends. The CDR3 is made up of 16 amino acids. For the CDR3, the DNA is TGTGCCAGCAGCTTGGACGGGGGGTTGGGTAACTATGGCTACACCTTC. It is translated as CASSLDGGLGNYGYTF.

This clonotype has just a few counts. The chain carries TRBV19 and TRBJ1-4; D remains ambiguous. Germline-derived CDR1 and CDR2 are LNHDA and SQIVND (reference sequence). Trimming cost V 6 bases and J 8 bases, with 10 bases left between them. This CDR3 has 12 amino acids. The CDR3 protein is CASRGGREKLFF. The CDR3 nucleotides read TGTGCCAGTAGGGGTGGAAGAGAAAAACTGTTTTTT.

This clonotype was observed a handful of times. The genes are TRBV7-9 and TRBJ2-5; D uncertain. This CDR3 has 11 residues. CDR1 SEHNR and CDR2 FQNEAQ come from the germline V gene (reference sequence). The germline V and J ends were trimmed by 3 bases and 5 bases, with 4 bases remaining between them. The CDR3 DNA is TGTGCCAGCAGCTTTTGGGAGACCCAGTACTTC. As protein: CASSFWETQYF.